The 15 T cell receptor beta chains below come from one sample, sequenced in a study of response to subunit inactivated influenza vaccine. MiXCR, run by TCRdb on the RT-PCR reads, gives a single entry per CDR3 protein. The sample records about 780,000 distinct CDR3 sequences, 15% to 20% being singletons. Sample: PBMCs from blood, taken 4 to 6 days after vaccination. Source of these receptors: a middle-aged man who received an inactivated influenza vaccine.

This clonotype occurred many times. The chain has TRBV5-1 and TRBJ1-3, with D unclear. Germline assignment: CDR1 SGHRS and CDR2 YFSETQ. The CDR3 has 17 amino acids. V was clipped by 3 bases and J by 0 bases, with 16 bases between them. CDR3 protein: CASSSREDSLSGNTIYF. For the CDR3, the DNA is TGCGCCAGCAGCTCCAGAGAGGACTCGCTCTCTGGAAACACCATATATTTT.

The table lists this clonotype with a few counts. The genes are TRBV6-5 and TRBJ2-3, with TRBD1 matching 8 bases. The CDR3 sequence is 16 residues long. The germline V gene encodes CDR1 MNHEY and CDR2 SVGAGI. J lost 1 base, V lost 0 bases, and 3 bases had no gene match. CDR3 amino acids: CASSYSLTGGTDTQYF. Here the CDR3 DNA reads TGTGCCAGCAGTTACTCTTTGACAGGGGGCACAGATACGCAGTATTTT.

This clonotype was picked up a small number of times. The V call is TRBV5-1, the J call TRBJ2-5; 7 bases match TRBD2. The ends lost 7 bases at V and 0 bases at J; junction bases unmatched: 12. Per the germline V gene, CDR1 is SGHRS and CDR2 is YFSETQ. The CDR3 sequence is 16 residues long. The CDR3 nucleotides are TGCGCCAGCTGCCTCGGGGGGACTACGTACCAAGAGACCCAGTACTTC. It translates to CASCLGGTTYQETQYF.

CDR3 amino acids: CASSYSTGPNEQFF. In DNA form, the CDR3 reads TGTGCCAGCAGTTACTCGACAGGCCCCAATGAGCAGTTCTTC. This chain connects TRBV6-5 to TRBJ2-1; tentatively, D is TRBD1 (6 bases). The V end was cut by 0 bases, the J end by 6 bases, with 9 bases between. The CDR3 spans 14 residues. From germline, CDR1 is MNHEY and CDR2 SVGAGI.

This sequence joins TRBV24-1 and TRBJ2-3, with 10 bases matching TRBD2. The V segment lost 4 bases and the J segment 1 base; nucleotides outside the gene matches: 4. Germline assignment: CDR1 KGHDR and CDR2 SFDVKD. CDR3 length: 16 residues. CDR3 sequence reads: CATSDPSGGGTDTQYF. The CDR3 nucleotides are TGTGCCACCAGTGACCCTAGCGGGGGCGGCACAGATACGCAGTATTTT.

This clonotype was counted between two and nine times. The V call is TRBV29-1, the J call TRBJ2-1, with 7 bases lining up with TRBD2. Germline lookup yields CDR1 SQVTM and CDR2 ANQGSEA. This CDR3 comprises 14 residues. The J segment lost 4 bases and the V segment lost 7 bases, leaving 10 bases of the junction unmatched. CDR3: CSALAEPKYNEQFF. The CDR3 DNA reads TGCAGCGCCCTAGCGGAACCTAAATACAATGAGCAGTTCTTC.

This clonotype turned up a few times. The V and J genes are TRBV7-2 and TRBJ2-3; 11 bases agree with TRBD1. Per the germline V gene, CDR1 is SGHTA and CDR2 is FQGNSA. V lost 8 bases to trimming and J lost 6 bases; unmatched junction nucleotides: 4. This CDR3 has 13 residues. The CDR3 DNA sequence: TGTGCCAGCGGGGGACAGGGGGGGGATACGCAGTATTTT. Protein: CASGGQGGDTQYF.

This sequence joins TRBV9 and TRBJ2-4; 13 bases fit TRBD2. This CDR3 is built from 18 residues. V lost 4 bases to trimming and J lost 0 bases; unmatched junction nucleotides: 7. Germline lookup yields CDR1 SGDLS and CDR2 YYNGEE. CDR3 DNA: TGTGCCAGCAGCCGACTAGCGGGAGGTCCACCAGCCAAAAACATTCAGTACTTC. The encoded protein is CASSRLAGGPPAKNIQYF.

This clonotype was counted only a few times. The chain has TRBV29-1 and TRBJ2-5; D uncertain. Trimming pared 6 bases from V and 4 bases from J, leaving 12 bases between. Germline CDR1 SQVTM, CDR2 ANQGSEA. CDR3 length equals 12 residues. CDR3 sequence reads: CSVDPSVETQYF. In DNA, the CDR3 is TGCAGCGTCGACCCGAGTGTAGAGACCCAGTACTTC.

The chain has TRBV5-1 and TRBJ1-6; D uncertain. This CDR3 is 15 amino acids long. In germline, CDR1 is SGHRS, CDR2 YFSETQ. CDR3 sequence (DNA): TGCGGTAGCAGCTTGGCCCCAGGACGTAATTCACCCCTCCACTTT. Translated: CGSSLAPGRNSPLHF.

This clonotype showed up just a few times. The chain couples TRBV12-3 or TRBV12-4 to TRBJ1-3; D call uncertain. With 6 bases removed from V and 4 bases from J, the gap between germline ends came to 13 bases. CDR3 length: 14 residues. This CDR3 is CASSRALGGNTIYF. CDR3 bases: TGTGCCAGCAGCCGAGCCCTGGGAGGAAACACCATATATTTT.

The sample holds many counts of this clonotype. The chain recombines TRBV12-3 or TRBV12-4 with TRBJ2-7; TRBD1 or TRBD2 may be the D gene (7 bases each). This CDR3 region has 14 residues. The ends were cut back, 3 bases at V and 4 bases at J, with 13 bases in the middle. CDR3: CASSFSGGAYEQYF. CDR3 DNA sequence: TGTGCCAGCAGTTTCTCAGGGGGGGCGTACGAGCAGTACTTC.

This clonotype came up many times. V and J are TRBV6-2 or TRBV6-3 and TRBJ2-7; 9 bases match TRBD1. V was clipped by 3 bases and J by 4 bases; unmatched bases: 7. The CDR3 runs to 15 residues. Germline CDR1 MNHEY, CDR2 SVGEGT. The CDR3 DNA follows: TGTGCCAGCAGTTATCTCTGGACAGGGGAATACGAGCAGTACTTC. This codes for CASSYLWTGEYEQYF.

This clonotype was counted at least ten times. The rearrangement links TRBV20-1 to TRBJ2-7; 7 bases are shared with TRBD1. The CDR3 runs to 14 residues. Trimming removed 1 base from V and 2 bases from J; junction bases left unmatched: 5. From germline, CDR1 is DFQATT and CDR2 SNEGSKA (reference sequence). CDR3 residues: CSARGQGRTYEQYF. The CDR3 DNA reads TGCAGTGCTAGAGGACAGGGAAGGACCTACGAGCAGTACTTC.

The rearrangement joins TRBV12-3 or TRBV12-4 to TRBJ2-1, with TRBD2 matching 14 bases. The junction had 8 bases not matched to a gene; V was cut back by 1 base and J by 9 bases. The CDR3 is made up of 17 amino acids. CDR3 amino acids: CASSLGSGTSGRGEQFF. For the CDR3, the DNA is TGTGCCAGCAGTTTAGGAAGTGGGACTAGCGGGAGAGGTGAGCAGTTCTTC.